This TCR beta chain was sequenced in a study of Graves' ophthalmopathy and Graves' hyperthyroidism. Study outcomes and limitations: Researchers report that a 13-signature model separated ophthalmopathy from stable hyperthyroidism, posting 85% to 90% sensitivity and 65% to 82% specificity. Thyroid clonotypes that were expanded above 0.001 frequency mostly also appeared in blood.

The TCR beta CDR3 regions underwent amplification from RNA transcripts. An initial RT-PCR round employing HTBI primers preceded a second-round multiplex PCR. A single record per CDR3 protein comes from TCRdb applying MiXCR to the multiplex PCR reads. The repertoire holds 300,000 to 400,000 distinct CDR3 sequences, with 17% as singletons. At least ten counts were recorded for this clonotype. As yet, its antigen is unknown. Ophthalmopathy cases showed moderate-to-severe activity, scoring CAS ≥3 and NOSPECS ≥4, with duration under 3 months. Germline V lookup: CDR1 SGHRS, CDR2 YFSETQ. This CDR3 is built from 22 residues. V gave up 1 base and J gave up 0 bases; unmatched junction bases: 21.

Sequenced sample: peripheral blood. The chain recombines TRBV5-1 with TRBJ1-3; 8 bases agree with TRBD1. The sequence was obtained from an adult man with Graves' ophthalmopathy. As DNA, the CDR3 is TGCGCCAGCAGCTTGTATCCCCAGGGCAGGGGGCACTCGGAGAGCTCTGGAAACACCATATATTTT. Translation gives CASSLYPQGRGHSESSGNTIYF.